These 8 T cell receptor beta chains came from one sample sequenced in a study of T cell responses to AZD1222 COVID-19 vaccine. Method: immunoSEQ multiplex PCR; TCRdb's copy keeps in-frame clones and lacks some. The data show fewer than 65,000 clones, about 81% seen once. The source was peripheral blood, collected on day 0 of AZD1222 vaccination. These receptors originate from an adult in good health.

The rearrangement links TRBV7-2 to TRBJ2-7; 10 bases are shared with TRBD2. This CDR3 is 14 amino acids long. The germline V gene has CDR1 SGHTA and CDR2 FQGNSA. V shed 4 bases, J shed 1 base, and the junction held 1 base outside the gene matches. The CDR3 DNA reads TGTGCCAGCAGCTCACTAGCGGGGTCCTACGAGCAGTACTTC. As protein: CASSSLAGSYEQYF.

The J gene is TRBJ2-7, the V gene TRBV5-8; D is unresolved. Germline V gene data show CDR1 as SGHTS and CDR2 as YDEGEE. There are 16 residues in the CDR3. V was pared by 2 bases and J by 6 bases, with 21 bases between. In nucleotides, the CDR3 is TGTGCCAGCAGCTTAACCCCGCGTCCCTCCCCCCGCGAGCAGTACTTC. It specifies CASSLTPRPSPREQYF.

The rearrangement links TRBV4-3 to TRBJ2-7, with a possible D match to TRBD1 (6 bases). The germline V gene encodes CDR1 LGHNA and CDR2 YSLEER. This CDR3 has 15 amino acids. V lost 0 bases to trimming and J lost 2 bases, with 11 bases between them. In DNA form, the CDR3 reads TGCGCCAGCAGCCAAGAGAAAGGGGGAGCCTACGAGCAGTACTTC. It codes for CASSQEKGGAYEQYF.

The DNA of the CDR3 is TGTGCCAGCAGTTACTCGACAGGGGAGCAGTACTTC. Translation: CASSYSTGEQYF. The V gene is TRBV6-5, the J gene TRBJ2-7; TRBD1 aligns across 7 bases. The CDR3 totals 12 residues. Germline-derived CDR1 and CDR2 are MNHEY and SVGAGI. V trimming: 0 bases; J trimming: 7 bases; junction bases outside the gene matches: 0.

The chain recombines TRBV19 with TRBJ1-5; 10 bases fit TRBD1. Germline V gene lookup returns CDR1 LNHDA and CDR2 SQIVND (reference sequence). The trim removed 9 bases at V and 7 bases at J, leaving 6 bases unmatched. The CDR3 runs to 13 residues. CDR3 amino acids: CASGQGVSQPQHF. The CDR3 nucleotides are TGTGCCAGCGGACAGGGGGTAAGCCAGCCCCAGCATTTT.

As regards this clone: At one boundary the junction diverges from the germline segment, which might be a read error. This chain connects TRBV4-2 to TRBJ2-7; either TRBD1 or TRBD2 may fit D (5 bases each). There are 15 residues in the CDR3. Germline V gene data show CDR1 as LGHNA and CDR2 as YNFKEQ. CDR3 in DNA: TGTGCCAGCAGCCAAGATGGTATCGGGACCTACGGGCAGTACTTC. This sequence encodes CASSQDGIGTYGQYF.

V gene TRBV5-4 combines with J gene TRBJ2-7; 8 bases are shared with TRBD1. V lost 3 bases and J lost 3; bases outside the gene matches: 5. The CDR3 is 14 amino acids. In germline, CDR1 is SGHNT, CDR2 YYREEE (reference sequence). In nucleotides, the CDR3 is TGTGCCAGCAGCTCTGACAGGGGAAACTACGAGCAGTACTTC. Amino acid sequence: CASSSDRGNYEQYF. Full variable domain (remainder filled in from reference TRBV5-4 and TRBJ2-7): ETGVTQSPTHLIKTRGQQVTLRCSSQSGHNTVSWYQQALGQGPQFIFQYYREEENGRGNFPPRFSGLQFPNYSSELNVNALELDDSALYLCASSSDRGNYEQYFGPGTRLTVT.

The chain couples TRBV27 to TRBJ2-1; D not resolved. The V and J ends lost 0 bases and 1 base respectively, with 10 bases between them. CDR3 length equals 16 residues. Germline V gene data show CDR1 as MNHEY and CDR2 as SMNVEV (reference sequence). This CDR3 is CASSLSGSRSYNEQFF. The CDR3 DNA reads TGTGCCAGCAGTTTATCGGGATCTAGGTCCTACAATGAGCAGTTCTTC.